This paragraph covers one TCR beta chain sequence. The antigen remains unidentified. The sample originates from a study of immune heterogeneity within non-small cell lung tumors. Study-level points and caveats: Identical dominant CDR3 beta clonotypes were found repeatedly across the tumor sites of a single patient, and these appeared alongside high-frequency clones that were unique to particular tumor locations.

CDR1 and CDR2 (germline): MDHEN, SYDVKM. The CDR3 contains 14 residues. Trimming removed 5 bases from V and 2 bases from J, with 12 bases in between. Bulk tumor genomic DNA, around 600 ng per sample, was the template. Several biopsies per primary tumor, spaced far apart, were taken during surgery. Enrolled individuals presented with untreated, newly diagnosed non-small cell lung cancer and received curative surgery. Using 32 V and 13 J primers, multiplex PCR amplified TCR beta CDR3. TCRdb called the multiplex PCR reads again in MiXCR, with one record for every CDR3 protein. The sample lists around 2,900 distinct CDR3 sequences; more than 35% were seen once.

Material for sequencing was lung tumor tissue. The chain recombines TRBV28 with TRBJ1-1; D uncertain. This receptor was obtained from a woman aged 50 to 60 with non-small cell lung cancer. DNA for the CDR3: TGTGCCAGCAGTGCCCCCGGGCAAAACACTGAAGCTTTCTTT. Translation: CASSAPGQNTEAFF.